These 3 T cell receptor beta chains originate from one sample sequenced in a study of blood T cells in healthy people across ages. Through a sample-barcoded 5' primer and a J-beta primer mix, a second PCR was run for roughly 6 to 11 cycles. Each CDR3 protein is one row after TCRdb ran MiXCR on the 5' RACE reads. The sample holds around 990,000 distinct CDR3 sequences, around two fifths seen once. Material for sequencing was blood. The receptors derive from a man aged 18-30 years in good health.

The chain is built from TRBV11-2 and TRBJ2-1; D not certain. Germline CDR1 SGHAT, CDR2 FQNNGV. Between the trimmed V and J ends, which lost 3 bases and 6 bases, there was a span of 12 bases. The CDR3 length is 14 residues. CDR3 DNA: TGTGCCAGCAGCTTGGGCTGGGTGGCCAATGAGCAGTTCTTC. It codes for CASSLGWVANEQFF.

The rearrangement joins TRBV4-3 to TRBJ2-1; either TRBD1 or TRBD2 may supply D (5 bases each). V shed 1 base and J shed 12 bases, with 19 bases lying between them. The CDR3 is 15 amino acids. In germline, CDR1 is LGHNA, CDR2 YSLEER. Here the CDR3 reads CASSQGWDLQVGQFF. CDR3 nucleotide sequence: TGCGCCAGCAGCCAAGGATGGGACCTCCAGGTCGGGCAGTTCTTC.

The chain couples TRBV12-3 or TRBV12-4 to TRBJ2-3; 10 nucleotides agree with TRBD2. The CDR3 is 15 residues long. Germline trimming cut 7 bases from V and 2 bases from J; bases unmatched to any gene: 6. CDR3 sequence reads: CASTIAGGNTDTQYF. In DNA, the CDR3 is TGTGCCAGCACGATAGCGGGGGGAAACACAGATACGCAGTATTTT.